The 2 T cell receptor beta chains presented below share a single source sample, sequenced in a study of T cell changes during pregnancy in multiple sclerosis. Measured with immunoSEQ multiplex PCR; TCRdb has only the in-frame clones, and not every one. The data show roughly 110,000 clones, less than 95% seen once. Sequences were derived from peripheral blood, sampled after pregnancy. The receptors come from a female donor with multiple sclerosis, enrolled in a pregnancy study.

Written as DNA, the CDR3 is TGTGCCAGCAGCCCCGGACAGGGAATCCCCTATGGCTACACCTTC. It encodes CASSPGQGIPYGYTF. The chain is built from TRBV2 and TRBJ1-2; 8 positions agree with TRBD1. From germline, CDR1 is SNHLY and CDR2 FYNNEI. The CDR3 covers 15 residues. V lost 6 bases, J lost 4 bases, and 10 bases stayed unmatched.

This chain uses TRBV5-1 with TRBJ2-1; 7 bases map to TRBD1. V dropped 0 bases and J dropped 6; count of bases not matched to a gene: 3. The CDR3 runs to 14 residues. The germline V gene encodes CDR1 SGHRS and CDR2 YFSETQ. In DNA, the CDR3 is TGCGCCAGCAGCTTGGGACAGGGTGGCAATGAGCAGTTCTTC. Residues: CASSLGQGGNEQFF.